This T cell receptor (beta chain) was sequenced for a study of T cell responses to AZD1222 COVID-19 vaccine. Whole-study results and caveats: The study found vaccine-associated CD4 TCRs spanning spike, dominant at 160-218 and 743-854. Clonal diversity was possibly underestimated, and white British individuals and females predominated among donors.

Pooled samples include second doses given at about 4 or 12 weeks. The CDR3 has 15 residues. CDR1 MNHEY and CDR2 SVGEGT come from the germline V gene. V lost 4 bases, J lost 0 bases, and 11 bases lay in between. Sequenced by immunoSEQ multiplex PCR; TCRdb stores in-frame clones only, minus some. The sample lists 150,000 to 250,000 clones; 93% were seen once. As concerns this clone: Its antigen is unidentified.

The V call is TRBV6-2 or TRBV6-3, the J call TRBJ2-3; possible D gene TRBD2, 6 bases. This TCR came from an adult who received the AZD1222 COVID-19 vaccine. Sequencing was performed on peripheral blood, taken 28 days after the second AZD1222 dose. The chain's CDR3 is CASSLNSGSTDTQYF. DNA of the CDR3: TGTGCCAGCAGTTTAAATAGCGGCAGCACAGATACGCAGTATTTT.